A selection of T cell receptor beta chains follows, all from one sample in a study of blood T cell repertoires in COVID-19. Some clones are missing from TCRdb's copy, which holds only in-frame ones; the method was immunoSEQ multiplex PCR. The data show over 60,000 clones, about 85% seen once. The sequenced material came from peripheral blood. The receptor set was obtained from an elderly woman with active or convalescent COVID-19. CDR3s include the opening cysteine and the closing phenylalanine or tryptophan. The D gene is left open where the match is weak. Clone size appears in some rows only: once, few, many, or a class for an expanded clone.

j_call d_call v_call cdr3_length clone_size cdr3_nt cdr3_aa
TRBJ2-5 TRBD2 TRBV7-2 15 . TGTGCCAGCAGCTTCCAGCGGGGGGGTCAGGAGACCCAGTACTTC CASSFQRGGQETQYF
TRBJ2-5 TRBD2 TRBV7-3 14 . TGTGCCAGCAGCCAGGCGGGGGGTCAAGGGACCCAGTACTTC CASSQAGGQGTQYF
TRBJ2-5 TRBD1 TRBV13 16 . TGTGCCAGCAGCTTAACGTTTGGGGGACAGGGTCAGACCCAGTACTTC CASSLTFGGQGQTQYF
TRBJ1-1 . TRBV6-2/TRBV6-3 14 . TGTGCCAGCAGTGTGGAGCGTATGAACACTGAAGCTTTCTTT CASSVERMNTEAFF
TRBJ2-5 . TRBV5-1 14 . TGCGCCAGCCGCCGGTCGGTAGGAGAAGAGACCCAGTACTTC CASRRSVGEETQYF
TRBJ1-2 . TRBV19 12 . TGTGCCAGTAGGAGGACAGCTGGCGGCTACACCTTC CASRRTAGGYTF
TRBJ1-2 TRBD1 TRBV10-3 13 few TGTGCCATCAGATCCGGGACAGTGACCGGCTACACCTTC CAIRSGTVTGYTF
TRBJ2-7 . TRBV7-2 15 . TGTGCCAGCAGCTTTAGACCGGGAAACCCCTACGAGCAGTACTTC CASSFRPGNPYEQYF
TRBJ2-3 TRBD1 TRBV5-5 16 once TGTGCCAGCAGCTTGGCTCCGGACAGGGACACAGATACGCAGTATTTT CASSLAPDRDTDTQYF
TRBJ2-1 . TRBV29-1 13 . TGCAGCGTGAAAAGGACAGACTACAATGAGCAGTTCTTC CSVKRTDYNEQFF
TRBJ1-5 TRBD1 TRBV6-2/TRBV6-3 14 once TGTGCCAGCAGTTCGGACAGGGGGAATCAGCCCCAGCATTTT CASSSDRGNQPQHF
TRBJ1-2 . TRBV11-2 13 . TGTGCCAGCAGCTTGGGGCAGAGCTATGGCTACACCTTC CASSLGQSYGYTF
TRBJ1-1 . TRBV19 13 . TGTGCCAGTAGTCCGACAGTGAACACTGAAGCTTTCTTT CASSPTVNTEAFF
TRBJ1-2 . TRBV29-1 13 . TGCAGCGTCGGGCAGGGGACCCTCTATGGCTACACCTTC CSVGQGTLYGYTF
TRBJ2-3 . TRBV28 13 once TGTGCCAGCTTTGAGCGGGGCACAGATACGCAGTATTTT CASFERGTDTQYF
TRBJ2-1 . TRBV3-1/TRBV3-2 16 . TGTGCCAGCAGCCAAACGGGACTCCACTCCTACAATGAGCAGTTCTTC CASSQTGLHSYNEQFF